This T cell receptor (beta chain) was obtained from a study of blood T cells in healthy people across ages. Primed by a sample-barcoded 5' primer and a J-beta primer mix, a second PCR proceeded for 7 to 11 cycles. TCRdb reanalysed the 5' RACE reads using MiXCR and keeps one entry per CDR3 protein. Found here are roughly 1,300,000 distinct CDR3 sequences, around 55% of them singletons; the top ten hold roughly 6.3%. Germline lookup yields CDR1 LGHDT and CDR2 YNNKEL (reference sequence). This CDR3 is 14 amino acids long. The V gene is TRBV3-1, the J gene TRBJ2-7; D is ambiguous. The closer fit of TRBJ2-5 to the DNA end suggests the J call may be wrong. The sequence was collected from a man younger than 30 in good health. The specimen was blood. CDR3 amino acids: CASSHWSSSGTQYF. In DNA form, the CDR3 reads TGTGCCAGCAGCCATTGGTCTAGTAGTGGGACCCAGTACTTC.